This T cell receptor delta chain stems from a study of DNA immune sequencing with unique molecular identifiers (dated by TCRdb to 2020 to 2022). General notes on the study: Immunomagnetic cell separation was used to enrich gammadelta T cells from buffy coats, and the genomic DNA of the enriched gammadelta T cells was sequenced. Validation of the method was performed on synthetic reference molecules and on blood samples from healthy individuals. To compare enriched and non-enriched samples, 80 to 100 ng of enriched gammadelta T-cell DNA and approximately 1 ug of non-enriched PBMC DNA were sequenced. The study developed and validated an ultrasensitive DNA-based TRD repertoire sequencing method using PCR-introduced unique molecular identifiers. The paper's findings and limits, for the study overall: More out-of-frame TRD sequences were observed in non-enriched samples, likely arising from partial or unproductive rearrangements in alphabeta T cells. Novel TRD sequences not targeted by the primers cannot be detected by the primer-based approach.

By its share of the sample, this clone is medium-sized (0.01 to 0.1%). This receptor's antigen is unknown. No much larger clonotype is one base removed from it; base qualities were not supplied. The library was made by multiplex PCR. A 32-plex assay with primers for all 8 TRDV and 4 TRDJ genes covering the CDR3 was used to amplify genomic DNA. A 12-nucleotide UMI was added during about 3 barcoding PCR cycles, followed by a second PCR with Illumina adapter primers. AMPure XP beads were used to purify the libraries, whose quality was checked on a Fragment Analyzer using the HS NGS Fragment kit. An Illumina MiniSeq mid-output kit with roughly 20% PhiX and 150 cycles of paired-end reads was used for sequencing. Concerning the study's data processing: Reads were processed with MIGEC version 1.2.9 to group reads by UMI and build error-corrected consensus sequences. Modified VDJtools version 1.2.1 scripts and the tcR R package were used for post-processing. TCRdb called clones anew from the public reads via CATT; matching DNA rows were later pooled. TCRdb, rather than the study authors, made the V and J calls. This sample lists some 250 delta-chain clones; around 15% were detected once. The ten largest clones add up to about 59% of the sample.

CDR1 GEAIGNYY and CDR2 EKD are derived from the germline V gene. V drops 3 bases and J drops 3 bases, leaving 13 bases in between. The CDR3 starts with the cysteine, ends with the phenylalanine, and has 15 residues. Only the CDR3 DNA is retained, 45 bases long and in frame from the first base. The origin of this receptor is a human donor in good health. This receptor chain uses TRDV2 and TRDJ2; TRDD3 is a weak D gene call, 6 bases matching. The sample consisted of buffy coat blood. CDR3 region: CACDEVGGLTAQLFF. The DNA sequence reads TGTGCCTGTGACGAAGTGGGGGGCCTGACAGCACAACTCTTCTTT.